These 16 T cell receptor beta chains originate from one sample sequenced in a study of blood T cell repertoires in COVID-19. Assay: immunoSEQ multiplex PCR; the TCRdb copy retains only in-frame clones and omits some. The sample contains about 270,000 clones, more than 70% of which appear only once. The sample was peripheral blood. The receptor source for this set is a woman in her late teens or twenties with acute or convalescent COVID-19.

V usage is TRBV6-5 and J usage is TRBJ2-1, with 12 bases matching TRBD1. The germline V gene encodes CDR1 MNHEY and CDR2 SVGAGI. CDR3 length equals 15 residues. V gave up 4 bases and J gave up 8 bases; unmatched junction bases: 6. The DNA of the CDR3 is TGTGCCAGCAGTTTACTCGGGACAGGGGGCGATGAGCAGTTCTTC. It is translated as CASSLLGTGGDEQFF.

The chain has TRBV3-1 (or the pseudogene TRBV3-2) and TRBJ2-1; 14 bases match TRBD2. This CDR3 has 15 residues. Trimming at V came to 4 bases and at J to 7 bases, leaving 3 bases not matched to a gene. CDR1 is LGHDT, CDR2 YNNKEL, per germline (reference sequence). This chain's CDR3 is CASSRRLAGGNEQFF. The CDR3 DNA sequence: TGTGCCAGCAGCCGCCGACTAGCGGGAGGGAATGAGCAGTTCTTC.

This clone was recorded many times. The CDR3: CASSYETPASSTDTQYF. CDR3 coding DNA: TGTGCCAGCAGTTACGAGACTCCAGCGTCAAGCACAGATACGCAGTATTTT. The chain has TRBV6-2 or TRBV6-3 and TRBJ2-3; D unclear. Germline CDR1 and CDR2: MNHEY and SVGEGT. V was trimmed by 2 bases and J by 0 bases, leaving 15 bases between them. The CDR3 is made up of 17 amino acids.

CDR3 in amino acids: CASSFSMRSYEQYF. The CDR3 region has the DNA TGTGCCAGCAGCTTTTCGATGCGATCCTACGAGCAGTACTTC. This chain links TRBV7-2 with TRBJ2-7; D ambiguous. Per germline, CDR1 SGHTA and CDR2 FQGNSA. Trimming shortened V by 3 bases and J by 1 base, and 10 bases separated the two germline ends. CDR3 length equals 14 residues. The full variable domain, rest sourced from reference TRBV7-2 and TRBJ2-7, is GAGVSQSPSNKVTEKGKDVELRCDPISGHTALYWYRQSLGQGLEFLIYFQGNSAPDKSGLPSDRFSAERTGGSVSTLTIQRTQQEDSAVYLCASSFSMRSYEQYFGPGTRLTVT.

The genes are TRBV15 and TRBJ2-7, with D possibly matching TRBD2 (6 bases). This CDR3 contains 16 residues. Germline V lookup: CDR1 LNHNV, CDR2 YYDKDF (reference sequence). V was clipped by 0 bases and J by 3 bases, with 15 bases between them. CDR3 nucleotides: TGTGCCACCAGCAGAGATTGGAGCAGGGAGGACTACGAGCAGTACTTC. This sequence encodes CATSRDWSREDYEQYF. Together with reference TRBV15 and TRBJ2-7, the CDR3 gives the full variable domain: DAMVIQNPRYQVTQFGKPVTLSCSQTLNHNVMYWYQQKSSQAPKLLFHYYDKDFNNEADTPDNFQSRRPNTSFCFLDIRSPGLGDTAMYLCATSRDWSREDYEQYFGPGTRLTVT.

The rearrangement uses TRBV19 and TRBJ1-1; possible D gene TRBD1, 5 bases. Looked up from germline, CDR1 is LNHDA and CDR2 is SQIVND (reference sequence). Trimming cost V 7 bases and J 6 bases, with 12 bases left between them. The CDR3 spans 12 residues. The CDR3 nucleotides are TGTGCCAGTACCGACAGCGTCGCTGAAGCTTTCTTT. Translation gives CASTDSVAEAFF. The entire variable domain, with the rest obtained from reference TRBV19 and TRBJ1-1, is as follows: DGGITQSPKYLFRKEGQNVTLSCEQNLNHDAMYWYRQDPGQGLRLIYYSQIVNDFQKGDIAEGYSVSREKKESFPLTVTSAQKNPTAFYLCASTDSVAEAFFGQGTRLTVV.

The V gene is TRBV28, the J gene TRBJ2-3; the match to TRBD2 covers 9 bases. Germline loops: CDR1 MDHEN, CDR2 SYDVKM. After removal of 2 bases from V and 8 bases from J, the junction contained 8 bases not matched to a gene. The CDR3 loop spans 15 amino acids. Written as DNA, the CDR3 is TGTGCCAGCAGTTTAGAGGGGACTAGCCTTACTACGCAGTATTTT. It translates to CASSLEGTSLTTQYF.

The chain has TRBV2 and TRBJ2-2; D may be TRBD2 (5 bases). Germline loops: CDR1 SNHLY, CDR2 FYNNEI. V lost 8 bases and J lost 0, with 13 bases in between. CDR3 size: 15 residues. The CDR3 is CASSEAEPNTGELFF. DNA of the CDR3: TGTGCCAGCTCGGAAGCGGAACCGAACACCGGGGAGCTGTTTTTT.

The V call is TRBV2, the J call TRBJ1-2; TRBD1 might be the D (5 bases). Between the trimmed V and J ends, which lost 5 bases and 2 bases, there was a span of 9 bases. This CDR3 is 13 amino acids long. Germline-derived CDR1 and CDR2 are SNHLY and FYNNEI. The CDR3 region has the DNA TGTGCCAGCAGTAGTTACAGGAACTATGGCTACACCTTC. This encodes CASSSYRNYGYTF.

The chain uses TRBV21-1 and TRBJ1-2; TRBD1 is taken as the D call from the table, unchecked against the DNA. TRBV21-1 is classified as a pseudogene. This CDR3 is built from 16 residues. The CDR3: CASSKVCKTGKRGYTF. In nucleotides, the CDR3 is TGTGCCAGCAGCAAAGTGTGCAAGACAGGAAAGAGGGGCTACACCTTC.

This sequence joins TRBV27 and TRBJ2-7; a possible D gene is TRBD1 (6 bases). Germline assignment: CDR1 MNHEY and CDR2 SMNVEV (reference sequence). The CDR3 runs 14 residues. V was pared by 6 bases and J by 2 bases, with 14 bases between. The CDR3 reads CASSPGTSTYEQYF. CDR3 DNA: TGTGCCAGCAGCCCCGGGACAAGTACCTACGAGCAGTACTTC.

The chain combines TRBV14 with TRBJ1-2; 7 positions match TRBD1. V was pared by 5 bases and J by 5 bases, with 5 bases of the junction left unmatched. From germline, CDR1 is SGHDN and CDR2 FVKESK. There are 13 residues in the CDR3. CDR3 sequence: CASSSEQGYGYTF. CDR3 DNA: TGTGCCAGCAGCTCAGAACAGGGGTATGGCTACACCTTC.

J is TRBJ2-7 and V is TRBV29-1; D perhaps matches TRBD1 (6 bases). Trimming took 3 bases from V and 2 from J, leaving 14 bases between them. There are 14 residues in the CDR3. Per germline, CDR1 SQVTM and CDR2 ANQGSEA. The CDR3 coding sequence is TGCAGCGTTGATTTGGACAGAAGTCCCTACGAGCAGTACTTC. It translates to CSVDLDRSPYEQYF.

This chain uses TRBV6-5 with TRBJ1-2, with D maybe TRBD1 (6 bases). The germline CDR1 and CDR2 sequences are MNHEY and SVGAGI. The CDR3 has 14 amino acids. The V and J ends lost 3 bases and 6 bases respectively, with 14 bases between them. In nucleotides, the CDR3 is TGTGCCAGCAGTTATACGCGGACAGAACATGGCTACACCTTC. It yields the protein CASSYTRTEHGYTF.

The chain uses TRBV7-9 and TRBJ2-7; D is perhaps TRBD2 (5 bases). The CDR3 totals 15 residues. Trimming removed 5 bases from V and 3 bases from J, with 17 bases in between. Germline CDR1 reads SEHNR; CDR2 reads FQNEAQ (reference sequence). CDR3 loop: CASSPLDSTLYEQYF. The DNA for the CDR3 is TGTGCCAGCAGCCCCCTGGACTCTACCCTCTACGAGCAGTACTTC.

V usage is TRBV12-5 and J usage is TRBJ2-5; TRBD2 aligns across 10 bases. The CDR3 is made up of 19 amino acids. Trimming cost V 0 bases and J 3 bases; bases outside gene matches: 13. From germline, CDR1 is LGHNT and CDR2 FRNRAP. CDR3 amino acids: CASGLVPGLADYSEETQYF. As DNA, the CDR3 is TGTGCTAGTGGTTTGGTACCAGGACTAGCGGATTATAGCGAAGAGACCCAGTACTTC.